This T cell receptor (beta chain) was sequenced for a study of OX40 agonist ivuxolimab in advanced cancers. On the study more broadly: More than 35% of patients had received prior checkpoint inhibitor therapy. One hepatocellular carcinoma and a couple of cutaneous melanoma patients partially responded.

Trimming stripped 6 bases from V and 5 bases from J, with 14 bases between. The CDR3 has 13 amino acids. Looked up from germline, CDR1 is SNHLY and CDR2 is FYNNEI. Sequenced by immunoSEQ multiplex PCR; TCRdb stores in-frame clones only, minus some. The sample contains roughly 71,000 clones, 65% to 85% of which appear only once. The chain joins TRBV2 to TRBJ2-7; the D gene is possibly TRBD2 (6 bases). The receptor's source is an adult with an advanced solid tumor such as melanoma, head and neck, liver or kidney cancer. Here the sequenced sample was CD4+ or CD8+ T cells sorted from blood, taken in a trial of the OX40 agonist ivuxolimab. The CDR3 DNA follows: TGTGCCAGCAGCAGATCGACTAGTGACGAGCAGTACTTC. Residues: CASSRSTSDEQYF.